This passage covers 14 T cell receptor beta chains from one sample sequenced in a study of early T cells in non-severe SARS-CoV-2 infection. A single record per CDR3 protein comes from TCRdb applying MiXCR to the 5' RACE reads. The table shows tens of thousands of distinct CDR3 sequences, with under 7.5% occurring only once. Material: whole blood. Every receptor here comes from an adult who was a healthcare worker with PCR-confirmed SARS-CoV-2 infection or an uninfected control (not recorded which).

Written as DNA, the CDR3 is TGTGCCAGCAGTTCACCGGGACAGGGAGGCACTGAAGCTTTCTTT. Protein product: CASSSPGQGGTEAFF. The V call is TRBV28, the J call TRBJ1-1; 9 bases fit TRBD1. The CDR3 spans 15 residues. The J segment lost 4 bases and the V segment lost 4 bases, leaving 7 bases of the junction unmatched. Germline V gene lookup returns CDR1 MDHEN and CDR2 SYDVKM.

The gene calls are TRBV6-2 or TRBV6-3 and TRBJ1-2; D not certain. The length of the CDR3 is 14 residues. V gave up 6 bases and J gave up 2 bases, with 13 bases separating them. Per germline, CDR1 MNHEY and CDR2 SVGEGT. The CDR3 here is CASRPTGQNYGYTF. In DNA, the CDR3 is TGTGCCAGCAGACCGACCGGCCAGAACTATGGCTACACCTTC.

The sample holds many counts of this clonotype. The gene calls are TRBV12-5 and TRBJ2-4; 10 bases are shared with TRBD1. From germline, CDR1 is LGHNT and CDR2 FRNRAP. The CDR3 totals 16 residues. V shed 0 bases, J shed 6 bases, and the junction held 5 bases outside the gene matches. Here the CDR3 reads CASGLVLRDRGNIQYF. The CDR3 region has the DNA TGTGCTAGTGGTTTGGTACTGAGGGACAGGGGAAACATTCAGTACTTC.

This clonotype has ten or more counts. This chain uses TRBV5-1 with TRBJ2-7; unclear D gene. Trimming removed 5 bases from V and 2 bases from J, with 17 bases in between. The germline CDR1 and CDR2 sequences are SGHRS and YFSETQ. The CDR3 totals 15 residues. CDR3 sequence: CASSLGRASAYEQYF. The DNA of the CDR3 is TGCGCCAGCAGTCTTGGTCGGGCATCAGCCTACGAGCAGTACTTC. Looking up the rest from reference TRBV5-1 and TRBJ2-7 gives the full variable domain: KAGVTQTPRYLIKTRGQQVTLSCSPISGHRSVSWYQQTPGQGLQFLFEYFSETQRNKGNFPGRFSGRQFSNSRSEMNVSTLELGDSALYLCASSLGRASAYEQYFGPGTRLTVT.

This clonotype was seen a handful of times. V is TRBV5-1 and J is TRBJ2-7, with D possibly TRBD1 on 5 matching bases. V lost 1 base and J 4 bases, leaving 15 bases between the germline ends. Per the germline V gene, CDR1 is SGHRS and CDR2 is YFSETQ. The CDR3 sequence is 15 residues long. CDR3 nucleotides: TGCGCCAGCAGCTTGAGTTCACAGGTCTCTTACGAGCAGTACTTC. Its translation: CASSLSSQVSYEQYF.

The chain joins TRBV9 to TRBJ1-1; D call uncertain. Germline V lookup: CDR1 SGDLS, CDR2 YYNGEE. The CDR3 is 13 amino acids. V shed 4 bases and J shed 4 bases, with 11 bases lying between them. CDR3 sequence: CASSPDGFTEAFF. The CDR3 coding sequence is TGTGCCAGCAGCCCAGACGGTTTCACTGAAGCTTTCTTT.

Ten or more counts support this clonotype. This rearrangement joins TRBV6-2 or TRBV6-3 to TRBJ2-1; D call uncertain. CDR3 length: 11 amino acids. The germline V gene encodes CDR1 MNHEY and CDR2 SVGEGT. Trimming took off 2 bases at V and 8 bases at J, with 4 bases between the two ends. CDR3 coding DNA: TGTGCCAGCAGTTACGGGGATGAGCAGTTCTTC. Translation gives CASSYGDEQFF.

This clonotype was seen ten or more times. The chain combines TRBV27 with TRBJ2-3; TRBD1 matches 7 bases. With 5 bases clipped from V and 0 bases from J, the junction kept 11 bases outside the gene matches. The CDR3 sequence is 17 residues long. Germline V gives CDR1 MNHEY, CDR2 SMNVEV (reference sequence). The CDR3 sequence: CASSLLTTGASTDTQYF. The DNA of the CDR3 is TGTGCCAGCAGTCTACTAACTACAGGGGCTAGCACAGATACGCAGTATTTT.

In this sample, this clonotype turned up a few times. The rearrangement links TRBV5-1 to TRBJ1-1; unclear D gene. Germline loops: CDR1 SGHRS, CDR2 YFSETQ. The V end was cut by 8 bases, the J end by 4 bases, with 9 bases between. This CDR3 has 11 amino acids. The CDR3 here is CASGVFTEAFF. The CDR3 DNA reads TGCGCCAGTGGGGTTTTCACTGAAGCTTTCTTT.

The J gene is TRBJ2-2, the V gene TRBV20-1, with 7 nucleotides matching TRBD1. With 0 bases clipped from V and 5 bases from J, the junction kept 9 bases outside the gene matches. The germline CDR1 and CDR2 sequences are DFQATT and SNEGSKA (reference sequence). This CDR3 is 16 amino acids long. CDR3 amino acids: CSARDFAQGLTGELFF. The CDR3 coding sequence is TGCAGTGCTAGAGATTTCGCACAGGGGTTAACCGGGGAGCTGTTTTTT.

This chain joins TRBV18 and TRBJ1-5, with D possibly being TRBD1 (5 bases). This CDR3 has 14 amino acids. The V end lost 2 bases, the J end lost 5 bases, and 10 bases lay between the germline ends. Looked up from germline, CDR1 is KGHSH and CDR2 is LQKENI. CDR3 sequence reads: CASSPTGRDQPQHF. CDR3 in DNA: TGTGCCAGCTCACCAACAGGACGGGATCAGCCCCAGCATTTT.

This clonotype was observed many times. The chain carries TRBV5-1 and TRBJ1-6; TRBD1 is a possible D gene (5 bases). The V end lost 0 bases, the J end lost 7 bases, and 11 bases lay between the germline ends. The CDR3 sequence is 15 residues long. The germline gives CDR1 SGHRS, CDR2 YFSETQ. For the CDR3, the DNA is TGCGCCAGCAGCTTGGCCGGACAAAAGAATTCACCCCTCCACTTT. Translating gives CASSLAGQKNSPLHF.

A few counts support this clonotype. The rearrangement joins TRBV12-3 or TRBV12-4 to TRBJ1-6; D is undetermined. V was pared by 6 bases and J by 0 bases, with 9 bases between. The length of the CDR3 is 15 residues. CDR3: CASSLISSYNSPLHF. The CDR3 region has the DNA TGTGCCAGCAGCCTGATAAGCTCCTATAATTCACCCCTCCACTTT.

This clonotype was seen many times. V usage is TRBV4-1 and J usage is TRBJ2-5, with D hard to call. Per germline, CDR1 MGHRA and CDR2 YSYEKL. This CDR3 region has 14 residues. The germline V and J ends were trimmed by 4 bases and 1 base, with 10 bases remaining between them. CDR3 loop: CASSPQDSQETQYF. Written as DNA, the CDR3 is TGCGCCAGCAGCCCCCAAGATAGCCAAGAGACCCAGTACTTC.